This is a list of T cell receptor beta chains from one sample in a study of human T cells and chemical hapten exposure. TCRdb used MiXCR to reprocess the RACE reads, holding one entry per CDR3 protein. The data show roughly 38,000 distinct CDR3 sequences, with over 3.5% seen just once and around 28% held by the top ten. The starting material was whole blood, obtained in connection with sensitization to the hapten diphenylcyclopropenone (DPC). These receptors all stem from a man aged 50 to 60 with alopecia areata. Some clones in this sample may be carry-over from other donors' samples. The CDR3 runs from the conserved cysteine through the conserved F or W. The order of the fields is CDR3 protein, CDR3 DNA, D gene, CDR3 length, clone size, J gene, V gene. The D gene is left open where the match is weak. Size is omitted from some rows. Given values are once, few, many or a class for expanded clones.

CASSSGLAGVFLTDTQYF	TGTGCCAGCAGTTCCGGACTAGCGGGAGTCTTCCTCACAGATACGCAGTATTTT	TRBD2	18	many	TRBJ2-3	TRBV28
CASSFGSDTQYF	TGTGCCAGCAGTTTCGGTAGTGATACGCAGTATTTT	-	12	many	TRBJ2-3	TRBV6-1
CASSESGASPLHF	TGCGCCAGCAGTGAGTCGGGGGCTTCACCCCTCCACTTT	-	13	many	TRBJ1-6	TRBV10-1
CASSRGQGVDEQYF	TGTGCCAGCAGCCGGGGACAGGGTGTAGACGAGCAGTACTTC	TRBD1	14	many	TRBJ2-7	TRBV6-6
CASSHTGTGYEQYF	TGCGCCAGCAGCCATACCGGGACAGGGTACGAGCAGTACTTC	TRBD1	14	many	TRBJ2-7	TRBV4-1
CASSMEGGNTQYF	TGCGCCAGCAGCATGGAGGGTGGAAATACGCAGTATTTT	-	13	many	TRBJ2-3	TRBV5-1
CASSRSGLAHNEQFF	TGTGCCAGCAGTAGATCAGGACTAGCGCACAATGAGCAGTTCTTC	TRBD2	15	many	TRBJ2-1	TRBV11-3
CASSQDAGSSGANVLTF	TGCGCCAGCAGCCAAGATGCGGGGTCCTCTGGGGCCAACGTCCTGACTTTC	-	17	many	TRBJ2-6	TRBV4-1
CAISERGLNSPLHF	TGTGCCATCAGTGAAAGGGGGCTAAATTCACCCCTCCACTTT	TRBD1	14	-	TRBJ1-6	TRBV10-3
CASSVVPGRTDTQYF	TGTGCCAGCAGCGTAGTCCCGGGTCGAACAGATACGCAGTATTTT	-	15	many	TRBJ2-3	TRBV9
CASSPPGQGSKTQYF	TGTGCCAGCAGTCCCCCGGGACAGGGGTCAAAGACCCAGTACTTC	TRBD1	15	many	TRBJ2-5	TRBV6-6
CASSFNGMNTGELFF	TGTGCCAGCAGTTTTAACGGGATGAACACCGGGGAGCTGTTTTTT	-	15	many	TRBJ2-2	TRBV12-3/TRBV12-4
CASDRETGNTIYF	TGTGCCTCCGACAGGGAGACTGGAAACACCATATATTTT	TRBD1	13	many	TRBJ1-3	TRBV30
CASSHRQGSNQPQHF	TGTGCCAGCAGCCACAGGCAGGGTAGCAATCAGCCCCAGCATTTT	-	15	many	TRBJ1-5	TRBV3-1
CAISPQGRSGNTIYF	TGTGCCATCAGTCCACAGGGACGCTCTGGAAACACCATATATTTT	-	15	many	TRBJ1-3	TRBV10-3
CASSQEMGQVNEKLFF	TGCGCCAGCAGCCAAGAAATGGGACAGGTTAATGAAAAACTGTTTTTT	TRBD1	16	many	TRBJ1-4	TRBV4-1
CASSVGLAAWDEQFF	TGTGCCAGCAGCGTTGGACTAGCGGCCTGGGATGAGCAGTTCTTC	TRBD2	15	many	TRBJ2-1	TRBV9
CASRSTGEGNEQYF	TGTGCCAGCAGGTCGACAGGGGAAGGGAACGAGCAGTACTTC	TRBD1	14	many	TRBJ2-7	TRBV6-6
CSARVLDSVSYNEQFF	TGCAGTGCTAGAGTTCTGGACTCCGTCTCCTACAATGAGCAGTTCTTC	-	16	many	TRBJ2-1	TRBV20-1
CASSSWGVPGSGANVLTF	TGCGCCAGCAGCTCATGGGGAGTCCCCGGCTCTGGGGCCAACGTCCTGACTTTC	-	18	many	TRBJ2-6	TRBV5-1
CSAQGSGGDNPQYF	TGCAGCGCCCAGGGGTCAGGGGGGGATAACCCGCAGTATTTT	-	14	-	TRBJ2-3	TRBV29-1
CAWRDGQGFGDTQYF	TGTGCCTGGAGGGATGGACAGGGTTTTGGAGATACGCAGTATTTT	TRBD1	15	many	TRBJ2-3	TRBV30
CSVDVGGTETQYF	TGCAGCGTTGATGTAGGAGGGACCGAGACCCAGTACTTC	-	13	many	TRBJ2-5	TRBV29-1
CAWSVLRGASYNEQFF	TGTGCCTGGAGTGTCCTCCGGGGAGCCTCCTACAATGAGCAGTTCTTC	-	16	many	TRBJ2-1	TRBV30
CASRPFGTSYNEQFF	TGTGCCAGCAGACCTTTCGGAACCTCATACAATGAGCAGTTCTTC	-	15	-	TRBJ2-1	TRBV6-2/TRBV6-3
CASSASNSNQPQHF	TGTGCCAGCAGCGCAAGTAATAGCAATCAGCCCCAGCATTTT	-	14	many	TRBJ1-5	TRBV7-9
CASSLVTGYEQYF	TGTGCCAGCAGCTTAGTGACCGGCTACGAGCAGTACTTC	-	13	many	TRBJ2-7	TRBV11-2
CASSPRGPSTDTQYF	TGTGCCAGCAGTCCCAGAGGACCCAGCACAGATACGCAGTATTTT	-	15	many	TRBJ2-3	TRBV6-5
CASSLGNLAGTDTQYF	TGTGCCAGCAGCTTAGGGAACCTAGCGGGCACAGATACGCAGTATTTT	TRBD2	16	many	TRBJ2-3	TRBV7-9
CASTPPRAATGELFF	TGTGCCAGCACCCCCCCACGGGCGGCAACCGGGGAGCTGTTTTTT	-	15	many	TRBJ2-2	TRBV6-2/TRBV6-3
CASSSPREDRTEAFF	TGTGCCAGCAGTTCCCCCAGGGAGGATCGGACTGAAGCTTTCTTT	-	15	-	TRBJ1-1	TRBV28
CASSQVQPGNTIYF	TGTGCCAGCAGCCAGGTACAGCCTGGAAACACCATATATTTT	-	14	many	TRBJ1-3	TRBV5-6
CASSDPTGELFF	TGTGCCAGCAGTGATCCAACCGGGGAGCTGTTTTTT	-	12	many	TRBJ2-2	TRBV3-1
CASSELGPNTEAFF	TGTGCCAGCAGTGAATTGGGTCCGAACACTGAAGCTTTCTTT	-	14	many	TRBJ1-1	TRBV2
CASSLRGFSGTEAFF	TGTGCCAGCAGTTTGAGGGGGTTCTCGGGGACTGAAGCTTTCTTT	-	15	many	TRBJ1-1	TRBV28
CASSLKGGEKLFF	TGTGCCAGCAGCTTAAAGGGTGGTGAAAAACTGTTTTTT	-	13	many	TRBJ1-4	TRBV7-3
CASSPEGDTQYF	TGTGCCAGCTCACCCGAGGGCGATACGCAGTATTTT	-	12	many	TRBJ2-3	TRBV18
CASSARGVAGGHEQYF	TGTGCCAGCAGCGCCCGAGGGGTAGCGGGAGGGCACGAGCAGTACTTC	TRBD2	16	many	TRBJ2-7	TRBV9
CASSYGGGVSFYEQYF	TGTGCCAGCAGTTACGGGGGGGGAGTCTCTTTCTACGAGCAGTACTTC	TRBD2	16	many	TRBJ2-7	TRBV6-5
CSVDRAGGNTDTQYF	TGCAGCGTTGACAGGGCAGGGGGGAACACAGATACGCAGTATTTT	-	15	few	TRBJ2-3	TRBV29-1
CASTVLRGYQETQYF	TGTGCCAGCACGGTCCTAAGGGGGTACCAAGAGACCCAGTACTTC	-	15	many	TRBJ2-5	TRBV6-2/TRBV6-3
CASSPGQGVWNEQFF	TGTGCCAGCAGTCCAGGACAGGGCGTTTGGAATGAGCAGTTCTTC	TRBD1	15	many	TRBJ2-1	TRBV27